This record covers a single T cell receptor beta chain. The antigen remains undetermined. J gave up 3 bases and V 1 base, and 8 bases lay outside the gene matches. The CDR3 consists of 18 residues. Looked up from germline, CDR1 is SGHVS and CDR2 is FNYEAQ. The data were taken from a study of cytomegalovirus exposure and HLA in healthy donors. Whole-study findings and limits: As a later analysis showed, several of the most significant clusters appeared to be linked to common viral pathogens. A list of 164 TCR beta chains associated with cytomegalovirus was given.

Both 60 Vbeta primers and 13 Jbeta primers went into the PCR. TCRdb keeps only in-frame clones here, not all; method: immunoSEQ multiplex PCR. The table has about 130,000 clones, roughly 88% seen once; the top ten hold roughly 2.5%. Each of the donors was a healthy bone marrow donor. This TCR was recovered from a man over 45 in good health and CMV-seronegative. Sequenced: PBMCs. The chain joins TRBV7-6 to TRBJ2-1, with 11 bases that match TRBD2. The CDR3 DNA reads TGTGCCAGCAGCTTAGAGGTTAGCGGGGGGGCCAACTACAATGAGCAGTTCTTC. Protein sequence: CASSLEVSGGANYNEQFF.